This entry lists 6 T cell receptor beta chains sequenced from one sample in a study of cytomegalovirus exposure and HLA in healthy donors (dated by TCRdb to about 2017). The method was the immunoSEQ multiplex PCR assay. For the multiplex PCR, a mixture combining 60 forward primers for TCR Vbeta segments and 13 reverse primers for TCR Jbeta segments was used. This immuneACCESS table, as held by TCRdb, lists in-frame sequences with V and J called but not all clones. Of the missing ones, under half trace to an unresolved V gene in checked studies; the others have no known cause. A total of more than 130,000 clones appear in this sample, roughly two thirds of them only once. The biggest ten clones account for over 13% of the sample. Sequenced sample: PBMCs. The receptors were gathered from a human donor in good health.

This CDR3 is CASSFGVAGQSSYEQYF. The CDR3 DNA reads as TGTGCCAGCAGTTTCGGGGTAGCGGGACAGAGCTCCTACGAGCAGTACTTC. The chain joins TRBV27 to TRBJ2-7; D may be TRBD2 (8 bases). CDR1 is MNHEY and CDR2 is SMNVEV in the germline V gene (reference sequence). This CDR3 is 17 amino acids long. V lost 3 bases to trimming and J lost 0 bases, with 18 bases between them.

V gene TRBV5-1 combines with J gene TRBJ2-2; 13 bases align to TRBD2. V lost 7 bases and J lost 4; bases outside the gene matches: 7. CDR1 SGHRS and CDR2 YFSETQ come from the germline V gene. The length of the CDR3 is 16 residues. CDR3 DNA sequence: TGCGCCAGCTCTGGACTAGCGGGAGACCCCACCGGGGAGCTGTTTTTT. Translated, it gives CASSGLAGDPTGELFF.

The CDR3 DNA reads TGTGCCAGCAGTTTTTATTTCGGCGGTTCCCAAGAGACCCAGTACTTC. Translation: CASSFYFGGSQETQYF. The V gene is TRBV27, the J gene TRBJ2-5; unclear D gene. CDR1 is MNHEY, CDR2 SMNVEV, per germline (reference sequence). Trimming took off 3 bases at V and 1 base at J, with 15 bases between the two ends. This CDR3 has 16 residues.

V and J are TRBV9 and TRBJ2-1; no firm D call. The CDR3 loop spans 12 amino acids. Germline V gene data show CDR1 as SGDLS and CDR2 as YYNGEE. The V gene lost 0 bases and the J gene lost 7 bases, with 5 bases spanning the gap. The CDR3: CASSVEPNEQFF. In nucleotides, the CDR3 is TGTGCCAGCAGCGTAGAGCCAAATGAGCAGTTCTTC.

The rearrangement joins TRBV28 to TRBJ2-3; TRBD2 is a possible D gene (5 bases). From germline, CDR1 is MDHEN and CDR2 SYDVKM. The CDR3 is 14 residues long. The V and J ends lost 2 bases and 3 bases respectively, with 9 bases between them. CDR3 in DNA: TGTGCCAGCAGTTTACTACTAGTGACAGATACGCAGTATTTT. Translating it yields CASSLLLVTDTQYF.

V is TRBV30 and J is TRBJ1-2; TRBD1 agrees at 8 bases. Germline V gene data show CDR1 as GTSNPN and CDR2 as SVGIG (reference sequence). Losses at the gene ends were 0 bases for V and 8 bases for J; bases not matched to a gene: 8. The CDR3 totals 14 residues. The CDR3 loop reads CAWSVTGAGVGYTF. As DNA, the CDR3 is TGTGCCTGGAGTGTGACAGGGGCGGGGGTCGGCTACACCTTC.